This T cell receptor (beta chain) is from a study of CXCR3-negative and CXCR3-positive naive CD8 T cells. Study-wide points: Naive cells positive for CXCR3 carried more hydrophobic TRB CDR3s than CXCR3-negative ones. Similar TRBV-TRBJ gene usage was seen in naive CXCR3-negative and CXCR3-positive cells, but not in memory cells.

UMI-labeled 5' RACE TRB cDNA libraries were prepared from the cells. From the 5' RACE reads, TCRdb lists one entry per CDR3 protein and no DNA. This sample's clone table lists 4,500 to 6,500 distinct CDR3 sequences. This clonotype is called medium-sized based on its frequency. The antigen is undetermined. The CDR3 extends over 13 amino acids. Germline V lookup: CDR1 MDHEN, CDR2 SYDVKM. This clonotype was obtained from a human donor in good health. Some clones in this sample may be carry-over from other donors' samples. This chain connects TRBV28 to TRBJ2-5; the TRBD2 assignment by TCRdb is unverifiable without DNA. Sequencing input: naive CXCR3+ CD8+ T cells from blood. Subset indicated: CD45RO-CCR7+CD27+CD95- naive CD8+ T cells expressing CXCR3 (TNR3+). The CDR3 region is CASRAGIGETQYF.